This T cell receptor beta chain appears in the sequencing data of a study of T cell responses to AZD1222 COVID-19 vaccine. Study-wide results and limits: Increases in Spike-specific TCR breadth and depth were seen after two AZD1222 doses. Sampled repertoires all dated from after the peak T cell response. Clonal diversity may have been underestimated in mostly white British donors. At baseline, just 5 or 6 AZD1222 recipients tested seropositive.

Comments on this clone: Its cognate antigen is unknown.

Method: immunoSEQ multiplex PCR; TCRdb's copy keeps in-frame clones and lacks some. The sample includes tens of thousands of clones, roughly 88% of them seen just once. The source of this sequence is an adult in good health. The input for sequencing was peripheral blood, taken on day 0 of MenACWY control vaccination.

The CDR3 DNA reads TGTGCCTGGGCAGGGGACAATCAGCCCCAGCATTTT. This gives the protein CAWAGDNQPQHF. The J gene is TRBJ1-5, the V gene TRBV30; D is possibly TRBD1 (6 bases). CDR3 length equals 12 residues. The germline V gene encodes CDR1 GTSNPN and CDR2 SVGIG (reference sequence). Deletions cut 5 bases from V and 3 bases from J, with 8 bases between. Based on the CDR3 plus reference TRBV30 and TRBJ1-5, the full variable domain is SQTIHQWPATLVQPVGSPLSLECTVEGTSNPNLYWYRQAAGRGLQLLFYSVGIGQISSEVPQNLSASRPQDRQFILSSKKLLLSDSGFYLCAWAGDNQPQHFGDGTRLSIL.